Below are 5 T cell receptor beta chains sequenced from a single sample in a study of shared clonotypes between healthy human individuals (dated by TCRdb to 2018 to 2021). The library was generated by the immunoSEQ multiplex PCR assay. TCRdb mirrors the immuneACCESS table, restricted to in-frame sequences. Some clones are absent from its copies; in checked studies, under half trace to an unresolved V gene, and the reason for the others is unknown. Within this sample are approximately 740,000 clones, with about 91% of them counted one time only. Around 24% of the sample is in the top ten clones. For the CD8 naive samples, CD45RO-negative cells were positively selected for CCR7, yielding a CD45RA+CCR7+ population from which TemRA cells were excluded. What was sequenced was naive CD8+ T cells sorted from blood. The intended sense of this specimen's cell subset or site label: CD45RA+CCR7+. The receptors shown here come from a man aged 25 to 45 in good health.

The chain's CDR3 is CASSEIRWSGEKLFF. CDR3 nucleotides: TGTGCCAGCAGTGAGATACGGTGGAGCGGTGAAAAACTGTTTTTT. The chain is built from TRBV25-1 and TRBJ1-4, with unresolved D. Trimming took 3 bases from V and 7 from J, leaving 15 bases between them. CDR1 MGHDK and CDR2 SYGVNS come from the germline V gene. The length of the CDR3 is 15 residues.

With regard to this clone: Other DNA sequences in this sample translate to the same CDR3. The rearrangement uses TRBV27 and TRBJ2-7, with 8 bases fitting TRBD1. Germline V gene lookup returns CDR1 MNHEY and CDR2 SMNVEV (reference sequence). The CDR3 has 14 amino acids. J was trimmed by 1 base and V by 2 bases; bases with no gene match: 1. CDR3 nucleotides: TGTGCCAGCAGTTTAGGACAGGGTTCCTACGAGCAGTACTTC. This encodes CASSLGQGSYEQYF.

This chain connects TRBV30 to TRBJ1-1; D not resolved. Germline lookup yields CDR1 GTSNPN and CDR2 SVGIG (reference sequence). The V and J ends lost 3 bases and 10 bases respectively, with 21 bases between them. The CDR3 totals 14 residues. As DNA, the CDR3 is TGTGCCTGGAGAGCAACCGAATCCCTGTCTGGAGCTTTCTTT. Translated: CAWRATESLSGAFF.

CDR3 in amino acids: CASSLSRQGERTEAFF. CDR3 bases: TGCGCCAGCAGTCTCTCCCGACAGGGAGAGCGGACTGAAGCTTTCTTT. V usage is TRBV10-2 and J usage is TRBJ1-1; 7 bases line up with TRBD1. The junction had 14 bases not matched to a gene; V was cut back by 5 bases and J by 5 bases. The germline V gene has CDR1 WSHSY and CDR2 SAAADI. The CDR3 loop spans 16 amino acids.

This chain joins TRBV11-2 and TRBJ1-1; D gene ambiguous. The germline gives CDR1 SGHAT, CDR2 FQNNGV. Trimming took 6 bases from V and 5 from J, leaving 7 bases between them. This CDR3 is 11 amino acids long. In nucleotides, the CDR3 is TGTGCCAGCAGATGGAAGACTGAAGCTTTCTTT. Protein: CASRWKTEAFF.